These 30 T cell receptor beta chains were sequenced from one sample in a study of CD8+ T cells in alopecia areata listed by TCRdb under 2018. Library creation used the immunoSEQ multiplex PCR assay. RNA was extracted from all samples and reverse transcribed into cDNA, which served as template for TCR sequencing. The clones in this table, taken by TCRdb from immuneACCESS, are in-frame only. Not every clone is retained; where verified, under half of the shortfall comes from an unresolved V gene, and the cause of the rest is unknown. This sample has approximately 280,000 clones in the table, none counted a single time. Of the sample, about 1.1% falls within the top ten clones. Cells from pooled mouse cutaneous lymph nodes were stained for CD4, CD8alpha, NKG2D, NKG2ACE and other markers and then sorted on a BD Influx. Sequenced: CD4+ T cells sorted from a lymph node. Every receptor here comes from a C3H/HeJ mouse with alopecia areata. This strain has the MHC haplotype H2-k.

This clone was seen only a few times. Genes here carry mouse names. The missing CDR3 end, 4 residues past where the read stops, is filled in from the germline J gene. The chain couples TRBV12-1 to TRBJ2-2, with D tentatively TRBD1 (6 bases). CDR3 size: 16 residues. Trimming shortened V by 4 bases and J by 0 bases, and 14 bases separated the two germline ends. CDR1 and CDR2 from the germline V gene are SGHSN and HYEKVE. The CDR3 sequence: CASSISGTPNTGQLYF. The covered CDR3 bases are TGTGCCAGCTCCATCTCTGGGACACCAAACACCGGG.

This clone turned up a few times. The gene names given are mouse names. The CDR3 extends 4 residues past the end of the read, so its final part is completed from the germline J gene. The chain combines TRBV14 with TRBJ2-7; 8 bases agree with TRBD1. CDR3 length: 13 residues. The germline CDR1 and CDR2 sequences are SGHDT and FRDEAV. The part of the CDR3 DNA that was read is TGTGCCAGCAGCCGGGACAGGAAATAT. This sequence encodes CASSRDRKY. The full CDR3 protein reads CASSRDRKYEQYF.

Regarding this clone: Germline and genes: mouse. The CDR3 end falls 4 residues outside the read, so it is completed with the germline J gene. The chain combines TRBV17 with TRBJ2-7; maybe TRBD2 (6 bases). The CDR3 runs 13 residues. Germline V gene data show CDR1 as MNHDT and CDR2 as YYDKIL. V was pared by 3 bases and J by 3 bases, with 9 bases between. Here the CDR3 reads CASSSAGVYEQYF. Incomplete CDR3 DNA: TGTGCTAGCAGTAGCGCTGGGGTCTAT.

Regarding this clone: Genes here carry mouse names. Read sequence stops 4 residues before the CDR3 end, and the germline J gene provides the missing end. The V call is TRBV13-3, the J call TRBJ2-2; weak D call: TRBD2 (7 bases). The CDR3 runs 16 residues. In germline, CDR1 is NNHDY, CDR2 SYVADS. Trimming took 0 bases from V and 4 from J, leaving 13 bases between them. The sequenced CDR3 bases are TGTGCCAGCAGTGATGCGAGGGGGGCCGTCACCGGG. Amino acid sequence: CASSDARGAVTG. The entire CDR3 sequence reads CASSDARGAVTGQLYF.

This clone was observed a handful of times. The gene names here belong to mouse. The sequenced fragment ends 4 residues before the CDR3 boundary, so the rest is inferred from the germline J gene. Other DNA sequences from this sample encode an identical CDR3 as well. This sequence joins TRBV31 and TRBJ2-3, with TRBD2 as a possible D gene (7 bases). The germline V gene encodes CDR1 GKSSPN and CDR2 SITVG. This CDR3 comprises 15 residues. The V end was cut by 0 bases, the J end by 0 bases, with 10 bases between. The CDR3 sequence is CAWSLGGGSAETLYF. CDR3 bases read: TGTGCCTGGAGTCTGGGGGGCGGGAGTGCAGAA.

As for this clone: Gene names and germline refer to mouse. With the read ending 4 residues before the CDR3 end, the germline J gene is used to fill in that end. The chain employs TRBV13-3 and TRBJ2-3; 10 bases agree with TRBD2. The germline gives CDR1 NNHDY, CDR2 SYVADS. The CDR3 covers 17 residues. The V segment lost 2 bases and the J segment 2 bases; nucleotides outside the gene matches: 8. The CDR3 loop is CASSDATGGRNAETLYF. The covered CDR3 bases are TGTGCCAGCAGTGACGCGACTGGGGGGAGGAATGCAGAA.

This clone was counted a few times. Here the gene names and germline are mouse. The read finishes 4 residues shy of the CDR3 end, and the germline J gene is used to complete it. This CDR3 is also generated by other DNA sequences in the sample. J is TRBJ2-1 and V is TRBV1; perhaps TRBD1 as D (6 bases). There are 15 residues in the CDR3. V was clipped by 0 bases and J by 4 bases, with 10 bases between them. Looked up from germline, CDR1 is NSQYPW and CDR2 is LRSPGD (reference sequence). The CDR3 sequence is CTCSADPQGYAEQFF. The DNA read from the CDR3 is TGCACCTGCAGTGCAGATCCTCAGGGGTATGCT. Drawing the rest from reference TRBV1 and TRBJ2-1, the complete variable domain is VTLLEQNPRWRLVPRGQAVNLRCILKNSQYPWMSWYQQDLQKQLQWLFTLRSPGDKEVKSLPGADYLATRVTDTELRLQVANMSQGRTLYCTCSADPQGYAEQFFGPGTRLTVL.

As regards this clone: The genes are named according to mouse. The read ends 3 residues early relative to the CDR3; the germline J gene fills the gap. This chain uses TRBV13-3 with TRBJ1-6, with a tentative D call TRBD1 (6 bases). Being an ORF, TRBJ1-6 has a function that is uncertain. The germline V gene encodes CDR1 NNHDY and CDR2 SYVADS. This CDR3 region has 15 residues. The ends were cut back, 2 bases at V and 7 bases at J, with 13 bases in the middle. CDR3 bases read: TGTGCCAGCAGTGAACGGGGGGCGAGAAATTCGCCC. Its protein product is CASSERGARNSP. The full CDR3 sequence reads CASSERGARNSPLYF.

Remarks on this clone: These gene names are mouse names. With the read ending 4 residues before the CDR3 end, the germline J gene is used to fill in that end. This chain connects TRBV13-3 to TRBJ2-7; D perhaps matches TRBD2 (5 bases). The germline CDR1 and CDR2 sequences are NNHDY and SYVADS. The CDR3 is 12 amino acids. The CDR3 bases that were read are TGTGCCAGCAGTGCAACTGGTTAT. Protein sequence: CASSATGY. The complete CDR3 protein is CASSATGYEQYF.

A few counts support this clone. Gene names are the mouse ones. The read terminates 4 residues ahead of where the CDR3 ends, so the germline J gene completes it. The chain couples TRBV3 to TRBJ1-2; D uncertain. The CDR3 consists of 15 residues. CDR1 is SNHLY, CDR2 FYNGKV, per germline (reference sequence). The V end lost 3 bases, the J end lost 1 base, and 12 bases lay between the germline ends. The CDR3 loop reads CASSFHSTKNSDYTF. Partial CDR3 DNA: TGTGCCAGCAGCTTCCACTCGACAAAAAACTCC.

This clone was picked up a small number of times. Gene names and germline refer to mouse. The DNA ends 3 residues before the CDR3 does, and the rest of the CDR3 is filled in from the germline J gene. This sample also contains other DNA sequences that code for the same CDR3. The V gene is TRBV5, the J gene TRBJ1-6; possible D gene TRBD1, 6 bases. TRBJ1-6 is treated as an ORF (open reading frame) with a function not yet certain. The CDR3 is made up of 16 amino acids. Per the germline V gene, CDR1 is LGHNA and CDR2 is YNLKQL (reference sequence). Trimming took off 4 bases at V and 0 bases at J, with 10 bases between the two ends. The CDR3 protein is CASSPRDISYNSPLYF. The covered CDR3 bases are TGTGCCAGCAGCCCCCGGGACATTTCCTATAATTCGCCC.

In regard to this clone: This clone may be a read error of a much larger clone one base away. Germline and genes: mouse. The missing CDR3 end, 4 residues past where the read stops, is filled in from the germline J gene. This rearrangement joins TRBV24 to TRBJ2-3, with TRBD1 as a possible D gene (6 bases). The V and J ends lost 2 bases and 0 bases respectively, with 9 bases between them. CDR1 and CDR2 (germline): KGHTA, FRNEEI. The CDR3 has 15 amino acids. The DNA read from the CDR3 is TGTGCCAGCAGTCTGGGGACAACTAGTGCAGAA. Translating gives CASSLGTTSAE. The CDR3 as a whole reads CASSLGTTSAETLYF.

This clone was observed many times. The genes are named according to mouse. Coverage ceases 4 residues before the CDR3 finishes, and the germline J gene fills in the end. In the same sample, other DNA sequences code for this CDR3. The chain uses TRBV17 and TRBJ2-2, with 9 bases lining up with TRBD1. The V gene end was trimmed by 6 bases and the J gene end by 0 bases; junction bases not matched to a gene: 2. Germline assignment: CDR1 MNHDT and CDR2 YYDKIL. The CDR3 runs to 15 residues. This CDR3 reads CASSRDRANTGQLYF. The part of the CDR3 DNA that was read is TGTGCTAGCAGCAGGGACAGGGCAAACACCGGG.

About this clone itself: These gene names are mouse names. The read falls 4 residues short of the CDR3 end, and the missing part is taken from the germline J gene. V usage is TRBV13-1 and J usage is TRBJ2-5; maybe TRBD1 (5 bases). With 5 bases removed from V and 0 bases from J, the gap between germline ends came to 7 bases. Germline lookup yields CDR1 NSHNY and CDR2 SYGAGN. The CDR3 length is 13 residues. The CDR3 protein is CASRRQNQDTQYF. The DNA read from the CDR3 is TGTGCCAGCAGGCGACAGAACCAAGAC.

As to this clone: The germline and genes are mouse ones. The read terminates 4 residues ahead of where the CDR3 ends, so the germline J gene completes it. J is TRBJ2-5 and V is TRBV31; a possible D gene is TRBD1 (5 bases). Between the trimmed V and J ends, which lost 1 base and 0 bases, there was a span of 14 bases. CDR1 and CDR2 (germline): GKSSPN, SITVG. The length of the CDR3 is 16 residues. The DNA read from the CDR3 is TGTGCCTGGAGTCGGCCAGGGTTTCGTAACCAAGAC. The encoded protein is CAWSRPGFRNQD. The complete CDR3 reads CAWSRPGFRNQDTQYF. Looking up the rest from reference TRBV31 and TRBJ2-5 gives the full variable domain: AQTIHQWPVAEIKAVGSPLSLGCTIKGKSSPNLYWYWQATGGTLQQLFYSITVGQVESVVQLNLSASRPKDDQFILSTEKLLLSHSGFYLCAWSRPGFRNQDTQYFGPGTRLLVL.

Of note for this clone: One junction end disagrees with the germline gene, perhaps due to a read error. The gene symbols are mouse symbols. The observed sequence ends 3 residues before the CDR3 terminus, with the missing tail filled in from the germline J gene. The rearrangement uses TRBV1 and TRBJ1-6; D ambiguous. TRBJ1-6 carries the ORF label, with uncertain function. This CDR3 has 12 amino acids. CDR1 is NSQYPW, CDR2 LRSPGD, per germline (reference sequence). The CDR3 DNA, read in part, is TGCACCTGCAGTGCCTATTATTCGCCC. It codes for CTCSAYYSP. The whole CDR3 protein reads CTCSAYYSPLYF.

About this clone: Gene names and germline refer to mouse. Read coverage stops 4 residues before the CDR3 terminus; the germline J gene supplies the remainder. The genes are TRBV1 and TRBJ2-7, with TRBD2 identical over 13 bases. The germline V gene has CDR1 NSQYPW and CDR2 LRSPGD (reference sequence). CDR3 size: 19 residues. CDR3 protein: CTCSADLLGLGGRADEQYF. Partial CDR3 DNA: TGCACCTGCAGTGCAGATCTGCTCGGACTGGGGGGGCGAGCGGAT.

A few counts support this clone. Any gene name here is a mouse gene name. Coverage ceases 4 residues before the CDR3 finishes, and the germline J gene fills in the end. The chain combines TRBV1 with TRBJ1-1; D remains unclear. The germline V gene has CDR1 NSQYPW and CDR2 LRSPGD (reference sequence). The V end was cut by 3 bases, the J end by 2 bases, with 4 bases between. The CDR3 consists of 12 residues. This CDR3 reads CTCSAPNTEVFF. The part of the CDR3 DNA that was read is TGCACCTGCAGTGCCCCTAACACA.

Concerning this clone itself: These gene names are mouse names. The read finishes 4 residues shy of the CDR3 end, and the germline J gene is used to complete it. The sample carries other DNA sequences with the same CDR3. The chain employs TRBV19 and TRBJ2-2; D may be TRBD2 (6 bases). The ends were cut back, 4 bases at V and 4 bases at J, with 8 bases in the middle. Germline V gene lookup returns CDR1 FNHDT and CDR2 SITEND (reference sequence). The CDR3 is 13 residues long. The CDR3 here is CASSLGGTGQLYF. The DNA read from the CDR3 is TGTGCCAGCAGTCTTGGGGGCACCGGG.

This clone was seen a few times. Germline and genes here are mouse. The observed sequence ends 4 residues before the CDR3 terminus, with the missing tail filled in from the germline J gene. The chain couples TRBV13-1 to TRBJ2-2, with 7 bases identical to TRBD1. From germline, CDR1 is NSHNY and CDR2 SYGAGN. The CDR3 loop spans 15 amino acids. The J segment lost 2 bases and the V segment lost 2 bases, leaving 3 bases of the junction unmatched. CDR3 amino acids: CASSEPTGNTGQLYF. Incomplete CDR3 DNA: TGTGCCAGCAGTGAGCCGACAGGGAACACCGGG.

Comments on this clone: Gene names follow the mouse nomenclature. The DNA read from the CDR3 is TGTGCCAGCAGCCTCAGACATCTCCAAGAC. Translated: CASSLRHLQD. The entire CDR3 is CASSLRHLQDTQYF. J is TRBJ2-5 and V is TRBV19, with no clear D. Sequencing ends 4 residues short of the CDR3 end; the germline J gene provides the rest. CDR3 length: 14 amino acids. Deletions cut 5 bases from V and 2 bases from J, with 12 bases between. Germline loops: CDR1 FNHDT, CDR2 SITEND (reference sequence).

Remarks on this clone: The listed genes are named as in mouse. The read terminates 4 residues before the CDR3 end, so the remaining end is supplied by the germline J gene. Other DNA sequences of this sample code for an identical CDR3. This sequence joins TRBV19 and TRBJ2-7, with a possible D match to TRBD1 (5 bases). The CDR3 covers 12 residues. Germline assignment: CDR1 FNHDT and CDR2 SITEND (reference sequence). The covered CDR3 bases are TGTGCCAGCAGTATCTCCAGGGAT. Its translation: CASSISRD. The CDR3 in full is CASSISRDEQYF.

This clone turned up a few times. Mouse germline and gene names are used. The DNA ends 4 residues before the CDR3 does, and the rest of the CDR3 is filled in from the germline J gene. The J gene is TRBJ1-2, the V gene TRBV31, with 8 bases aligning to TRBD1. CDR3 length: 14 residues. Germline V gene data show CDR1 as GKSSPN and CDR2 as SITVG. V was pared by 5 bases and J by 0 bases, with 5 bases of the junction left unmatched. CDR3 residues: CAWGRGHANSDYTF. CDR3 DNA (partial): TGTGCCTGGGGCAGGGGGCATGCAAACTCC. The full variable domain, with the rest looked up from reference TRBV31 and TRBJ1-2, is AQTIHQWPVAEIKAVGSPLSLGCTIKGKSSPNLYWYWQATGGTLQQLFYSITVGQVESVVQLNLSASRPKDDQFILSTEKLLLSHSGFYLCAWGRGHANSDYTFGSGTRLLVI.

This clone was seen only a few times. The listed genes are named as in mouse. The read terminates 4 residues ahead of where the CDR3 ends, so the germline J gene completes it. This chain uses TRBV14 with TRBJ2-5; 7 bases align to TRBD2. The CDR3 is made up of 13 amino acids. CDR1 and CDR2 (germline): SGHDT, FRDEAV. This CDR3 reads CASSNWGEDTQYF. The sequenced CDR3 bases are TGTGCCAGCAGCAACTGGGGCGAAGAC.

With respect to this clone: The genes and germline here are from mouse. The read falls 4 residues short of the CDR3 end, and the missing part is taken from the germline J gene. The genes are TRBV13-1 and TRBJ1-2; perhaps TRBD1 as D (5 bases). The germline CDR1 and CDR2 sequences are NSHNY and SYGAGN. V shed 2 bases and J shed 3 bases, with 11 bases lying between them. The CDR3 contains 14 residues. The CDR3 sequence is CASSDQGGHSDYTF. Incomplete CDR3 DNA: TGTGCCAGCAGTGACCAGGGAGGACACTCC.

Of note for this clone: The gene names here belong to mouse. The CDR3 goes on 4 residues after the read ends, and that part is filled in from the germline J gene. Other DNA sequences from this sample encode an identical CDR3 as well. This chain connects TRBV13-1 to TRBJ2-7, with TRBD2 matching over 11 bases. Germline V gene sequence: CDR1 NSHNY, CDR2 SYGAGN. This CDR3 spans 14 amino acids. Partial CDR3 DNA: TGTGCCAGCAGTGATGGACTGGGGGGGTAT. Translation: CASSDGLGGY. From start to end, the CDR3 is CASSDGLGGYEQYF.

This clone occurred many times. Gene names follow the mouse nomenclature. The CDR3 extends 4 residues past the end of the read, so its final part is completed from the germline J gene. This chain connects TRBV17 to TRBJ2-7; D is ambiguous. The CDR3 sequence is 13 residues long. The germline CDR1 and CDR2 sequences are MNHDT and YYDKIL. CDR3 protein: CASSSLPSYEQYF. The CDR3 DNA, read in part, is TGTGCTAGCAGTAGTCTCCCCTCTTAT.

Notes on this clone: Mouse gene names and germline throughout. The DNA ends 4 residues before the CDR3 does, and the rest of the CDR3 is filled in from the germline J gene. In the same sample, other DNA sequences code for this CDR3. The V call is TRBV13-2, the J call TRBJ2-1; 7 bases fit TRBD2. Germline lookup yields CDR1 NNHNN and CDR2 SYGAGS (reference sequence). Losses at the gene ends were 0 bases for V and 4 bases for J; bases not matched to a gene: 4. The CDR3 contains 15 residues. The CDR3 sequence is CASGDAGWGYAEQFF. The CDR3 bases that were read are TGTGCCAGCGGTGATGCGGGCTGGGGGTATGCT.

This clone was counted a few times. Germline and genes here are mouse. The read ends 4 residues early relative to the CDR3; the germline J gene fills the gap. The chain is built from TRBV19 and TRBJ2-3, with 11 bases that match TRBD2. V gave up 5 bases and J gave up 0 bases; unmatched junction bases: 5. The CDR3 is 16 amino acids. The germline CDR1 and CDR2 sequences are FNHDT and SITEND (reference sequence). CDR3 bases read: TGTGCCAGCAGCCAGGGACTGGGGGCTAGTGCAGAA. This gives the protein CASSQGLGASAE. In full, the CDR3 reads CASSQGLGASAETLYF. Combining the CDR3 with reference TRBV19 and TRBJ2-3 gives the whole variable domain GGIITQTPKFLIGQEGQKLTLKCQQNFNHDTMYWYRQDSGKGLRLIYYSITENDLQKGDLSEGYDASREKKSSFSLTVTSAQKNEMAVFLCASSQGLGASAETLYFGSGTRLTVL.

About this clone: The gene names here belong to mouse. Read sequence stops 4 residues before the CDR3 end, and the germline J gene provides the missing end. The J gene is TRBJ2-2, the V gene TRBV19; 8 bases are shared with TRBD1. This CDR3 region has 15 residues. Trimming took 3 bases from V and 1 from J; bases not matched to a gene: 2. The germline gives CDR1 FNHDT, CDR2 SITEND (reference sequence). The CDR3 sequence is CASSTGGVNTGQLYF. Partial CDR3 DNA: TGTGCCAGCAGTACAGGGGGCGTAAACACCGGG.